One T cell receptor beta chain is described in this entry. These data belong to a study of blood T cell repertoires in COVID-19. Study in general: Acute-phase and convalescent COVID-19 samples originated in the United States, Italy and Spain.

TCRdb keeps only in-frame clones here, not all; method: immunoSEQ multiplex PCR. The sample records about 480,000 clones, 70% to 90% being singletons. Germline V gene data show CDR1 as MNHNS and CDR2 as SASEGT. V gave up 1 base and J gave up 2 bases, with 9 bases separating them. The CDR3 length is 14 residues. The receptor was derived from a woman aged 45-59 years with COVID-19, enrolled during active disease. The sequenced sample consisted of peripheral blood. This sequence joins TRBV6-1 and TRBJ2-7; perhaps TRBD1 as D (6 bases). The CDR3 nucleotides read TGTGCCAGCAGTGAAGGGCACAGGGCCTACGAGCAGTACTTC. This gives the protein CASSEGHRAYEQYF.